This T cell receptor beta chain was sequenced in a study of T-cell reconstitution after alpha-beta-depleted transplantation in children. Study results and limitations: Recipient T cells and thymic progenitors that survived were the source of the high TCRbeta diversity seen at day 60 in some patients. Newly made T cells mostly supplied T-cell counts and diversity one year after transplant. After transplant, at about two months, alpha-beta T cells were reportedly derived from several hundred expanded graft clones.

Unique molecular identifiers were used in preparing the TCRbeta library. MiXCR was run by TCRdb on the PCR reads, yielding one entry per CDR3 protein. The sample lists about 540,000 distinct CDR3 sequences, 25% to 30% occurring once. The CDR3 runs to 14 residues. The germline gives CDR1 LGHDT, CDR2 YNNKEL (reference sequence). V lost 3 bases, J lost 8 bases, and 14 bases lay in between. A few counts support this clonotype. Antigen: not known. This clonotype originated in a boy in the first two years of life with Wiskott-Aldrich syndrome, due to receive a stem cell transplant. Sequencing was performed on PBMCs, taken before TCRalphabeta/CD19-depleted stem cell transplant. This sequence joins TRBV3-1 and TRBJ2-4; D possibly corresponds to TRBD1 (5 bases). CDR3 region: CASSQGPLMDIQYF. CDR3 sequence (DNA): TGTGCCAGCAGCCAGGGGCCTTTGATGGACATTCAGTACTTC.